Shown below are 17 T cell receptor beta chains from a single sample sequenced in a study of sequential checkpoint blockade in melanoma. Sample treatment: randomized to nivolumab then ipilimumab (arm A) or the reverse (arm B). Assay used: immunoSEQ multiplex PCR; TCRdb lists only in-frame clones, some missing. The table shows about 28,000 clones, with roughly 77% occurring only once. Sequencing was performed on CD8+ T cells sorted from blood (inferred from file names), taken from a patient given nivolumab and ipilimumab in sequence. Source of these receptors: a human donor with melanoma.

This chain links TRBV27 with TRBJ2-1, with D possibly being TRBD1 (5 bases). Germline CDR1 and CDR2: MNHEY and SMNVEV (reference sequence). Trimming removed 0 bases at V and 4 bases at J, with 16 bases between. This CDR3 has 17 residues. The CDR3 region has the DNA TGTGCCAGCAGTTTATCGGTTCCGGAACCAGGGTACAATGAGCAGTTCTTC. It translates to CASSLSVPEPGYNEQFF.

The chain has TRBV5-5 and TRBJ1-6; D is undetermined. Germline loops: CDR1 SGHKS, CDR2 YYEKEE (reference sequence). V gave up 2 bases and J gave up 0 bases, with 9 bases separating them. CDR3 length equals 16 residues. For the CDR3, the DNA is TGTGCCAGCAGCTTACCGGGGAACTCCTATAATTCACCCCTCCACTTT. This gives the protein CASSLPGNSYNSPLHF.

CDR3 sequence (DNA): TGTGCCAGCAGTTTGACAGGGAGACACAATGAGCAGTTCTTC. This codes for CASSLTGRHNEQFF. The chain is built from TRBV6-5 and TRBJ2-1, with TRBD1 identical over 7 bases. J was trimmed by 5 bases and V by 4 bases; bases with no gene match: 5. There are 14 residues in the CDR3. CDR1 is MNHEY and CDR2 is SVGAGI in the germline V gene.

V and J are TRBV4-1 and TRBJ2-7, with D uncertain. CDR1 is MGHRA, CDR2 YSYEKL, per germline. The CDR3 consists of 15 residues. V dropped 1 base and J dropped 3 bases, with 13 bases sitting between them. This CDR3 reads CASSQAPGNRYEQYF. As DNA, the CDR3 is TGCGCCAGCAGCCAAGCCCCCGGTAACCGCTACGAGCAGTACTTC.

The chain links TRBV11-3 to TRBJ1-1, with D perhaps matching TRBD1 (5 bases). Between the trimmed V and J ends, which lost 5 bases and 5 bases, there was a span of 9 bases. The CDR3 is made up of 12 amino acids. Germline values: CDR1 SGHNT, CDR2 YENEEA. CDR3 amino acids: CASSQAGTEAFF. The CDR3 bases are TGTGCCAGCAGCCAAGCAGGGACTGAAGCTTTCTTT.

This chain connects TRBV7-9 to TRBJ1-2; 10 positions agree with TRBD1. V was clipped by 5 bases and J by 8 bases; unmatched bases: 8. CDR1 SEHNR and CDR2 FQNEAQ come from the germline V gene (reference sequence). The CDR3 is 14 residues long. CDR3 bases: TGTGCCAGCAGCGCCGGGACAGGGGCTTCGGGCTACACCTTC. Protein sequence: CASSAGTGASGYTF.

By share, this clone ranks as medium-sized. The chain recombines TRBV9 with TRBJ2-1, with a tentative D call TRBD2 (6 bases). Looked up from germline, CDR1 is SGDLS and CDR2 is YYNGEE. V lost 5 bases, J lost 9 bases, and 27 bases lay in between. The CDR3 extends over 17 amino acids. The CDR3 here is CASSEPITGTSSSEQFF. The CDR3 DNA reads as TGTGCCAGCAGTGAACCGATCACCGGGACTTCGTCTAGTGAGCAGTTCTTC.

The rearrangement uses TRBV21-1 and TRBJ2-7; the table assigns TRBD1, which was not confirmed against the DNA. TRBV21-1 counts as a pseudogene. The length of the CDR3 is 17 residues. The CDR3 nucleotides are TGTGCCAGCAGCACCAAGGACAGGGGGAGAACATCCTACGAGCAGTACTTC. Protein product: CASSTKDRGRTSYEQYF.

As regards this clone: The junction does not match germline at one end; this may be a read error. V gene TRBV13 combines with J gene TRBJ1-6; possible D gene TRBD1, 5 bases. The CDR3 covers 16 residues. The germline V gene has CDR1 PRHDT and CDR2 FYEKMQ (reference sequence). CDR3 residues: CASRFMGGTYNSPLHF. The CDR3 DNA reads TGTGCCAGCCGCTTTATGGGGGGTACCTATAATTCACCCCTCCACTTT.

This chain connects TRBV9 to TRBJ1-2, with D perhaps matching TRBD1 (6 bases). CDR1 is SGDLS and CDR2 is YYNGEE in the germline V gene. V gave up 3 bases and J gave up 2 bases, with 14 bases separating them. This CDR3 is built from 15 residues. The CDR3 spells CASSEGTSTNYGYTF. The CDR3 coding sequence is TGTGCCAGCAGCGAGGGGACATCAACCAACTATGGCTACACCTTC.

The chain employs TRBV5-6 and TRBJ1-1, with D perhaps matching TRBD1 (6 bases). The CDR3 runs to 15 residues. Germline assignment: CDR1 SGHDT and CDR2 YYEEEE. Deletions cut 2 bases from V and 1 base from J, with 12 bases between. The CDR3 nucleotides read TGTGCCAGCAGCTTCCCAGGGGCGACGAACACTGAAGCTTTCTTT. Translation gives CASSFPGATNTEAFF.

This rearrangement joins TRBV29-1 to TRBJ2-3; 9 bases fit TRBD1. Germline V gene lookup returns CDR1 SQVTM and CDR2 ANQGSEA. Trimming at V came to 3 bases and at J to 2 bases, leaving 3 bases not matched to a gene. The CDR3 covers 14 residues. The CDR3 sequence: CSVEGQGLTDTQYF. CDR3 DNA: TGCAGCGTTGAGGGACAGGGACTCACAGATACGCAGTATTTT.

This chain links TRBV4-1 with TRBJ2-7; maybe TRBD1 (5 bases). The germline V and J ends were trimmed by 1 base and 2 bases, with 9 bases remaining between them. This CDR3 has 14 amino acids. Germline V gives CDR1 MGHRA, CDR2 YSYEKL. The CDR3: CASSQVDRAYEQYF. The DNA for the CDR3 is TGCGCCAGCAGCCAAGTTGACAGAGCCTACGAGCAGTACTTC.

The chain combines TRBV15 with TRBJ1-4; D is perhaps TRBD1 (6 bases). CDR1 and CDR2 from the germline V gene are LNHNV and YYDKDF (reference sequence). The CDR3 sequence is 16 residues long. V was cut by 5 bases and J by 0 bases, with 13 bases left in between. The CDR3 bases are TGTGCCACCAGCGGACGGGACACTGCAACTAATGAAAAACTGTTTTTT. Translated, it gives CATSGRDTATNEKLFF.

The V call is TRBV4-1, the J call TRBJ1-6, with 7 nucleotides matching TRBD1. This CDR3 spans 15 amino acids. Germline V lookup: CDR1 MGHRA, CDR2 YSYEKL. With 4 bases clipped from V and 8 bases from J, the junction kept 8 bases outside the gene matches. The CDR3 loop is CASSRSQGSDSPLHF. CDR3 nucleotide sequence: TGCGCCAGCAGCCGATCACAGGGGAGTGATTCACCCCTCCACTTT.

This chain joins TRBV19 and TRBJ2-3; tentatively, D is TRBD2 (6 bases). V dropped 5 bases and J dropped 1 base, with 13 bases sitting between them. The CDR3 length is 15 residues. The germline V gene has CDR1 LNHDA and CDR2 SQIVND (reference sequence). CDR3 sequence (DNA): TGTGCCAGTAGTGGAGGGTGGAAGGGCACAGATACGCAGTATTTT. Its translation is CASSGGWKGTDTQYF.

The V and J genes are TRBV6-1 and TRBJ1-4; D not resolved. The CDR3 runs to 14 residues. Germline CDR1 reads MNHNS; CDR2 reads SASEGT. Trimming took off 0 bases at V and 9 bases at J, with 11 bases between the two ends. The DNA for the CDR3 is TGTGCCAGCAGTGAAGCTTGGGCCAGCCAAAAACTGTTTTTT. As protein: CASSEAWASQKLFF.